The present entry profiles one T cell receptor beta chain with its context. Its antigen remains undetermined. Nothing much larger sits one base from this clone, and base qualities are not available. The sample originates from a study of T cell responses to AZD1222 COVID-19 vaccine (dated by TCRdb to the early 2020s). Regarding the study in general: AZD1222 recipients whose second dose came at about 4 weeks and those whose second dose came at about 12 weeks were combined into one group, since spike-specific TCR depth and breadth did not differ between the two schedules. A total of 230 to 250 trial participants underwent TCR sequencing, of whom some 200 had received two doses of AZD1222 and around 25 had received two doses of the MenACWY control vaccine. Enrollment into the trials was organized by age into subgroups of 18-55, 56-69 and 70-plus years, and those subgroups contained roughly 150, 30 and 60 TCR-sequenced participants, respectively.

General findings and caveats noted by the study authors: Vaccine-associated CD4 TCRs spanned the whole spike protein, with dominant responses in regions 160-218 and 743-854. Because no day 14 peak-response samples were available, the repertoires could be characterized only after the peak T cell response. In the small 56-69-year group, the increase in depth fell short of significance, most likely because of low power. Most participants were white British and females outnumbered males, and the authors suggested that clonal diversity may have been underestimated. Conclusions about previously exposed vaccinees are limited because only five to seven AZD1222 recipients were SARS-CoV-2 seropositive at baseline. After two AZD1222 doses, both the breadth and the depth of spike-specific TCRs were significantly higher than at day 0 and than in MenACWY recipients. Nearly half of unique spike-specific TCRs reportedly recognized epitopes outside regions mutated in the B.1.351 and B.1.1.7 variants.

The time point label of this sample denotes: baseline before first vaccination. Vaccinee samples were obtained from the UK trials COV001 and COV002, which included a single-blind randomized controlled phase 2/3 trial of AZD1222 (ChAdOx1 nCoV-19) in healthy adults. For TCRbeta chain sequencing, PBMC samples were collected from trial participants at day 0 and at day 28 after the second dose. The CDR3 regions of human TCRbeta chains were analyzed by immunosequencing. Concerning the study's data processing: Repertoire TCRs were checked for matches against a reference library of SARS-CoV-2-specific TCRs that had been generated using the MIRA antigen-specificity platform. Breadth was defined as the fraction of unique TCRs that were SARS-CoV-2-associated. Depth was defined as the fraction of total T cells that were SARS-CoV-2-associated. Using the MIRA data, each spike-specific TCR was mapped to the spike region that the TCR reacts to and placed in a CD4 or CD8 class. Log10-transformed breadth and depth values were compared by one-way ANOVA with Sidak's multiple comparisons tests. TCRdb holds this immuneACCESS table with in-frame rearrangements only. Some clones are missing; in checked studies, unresolved V genes explain under half, and the rest has no known cause. That table furnishes V, J and clone size, whereas the DNA furnished D and trimming. Counted in this sample were around 120,000 clones; 88% of them appeared once. The top ten clonotypes cover roughly 2.6% of the sample.

Sequencing was performed on peripheral blood, taken on day 0 of AZD1222 vaccination. The sequence derives from an adult in good health.

CDR3 sequence: CASSLVQGHSPLHF. The nucleotide sequence reads as follows: TGTGCCAGCAGCTTGGTACAGGGCCATTCACCCCTCCACTTT. The chain is encoded by TRBV5-8 joined to TRBJ1-6; D gene: possibly TRBD1, on 6 matching bases. V was cut back by 0 bases and J by 8 bases, leaving a gap of 9 bases between them. The CDR3 has 14 amino acids, counting the end cysteine and phenylalanine. Of the read, only the CDR3 DNA is kept; its 42 bases are in frame from base 1. The germline V gene specifies SGHTS as CDR1 and YDEGEE as CDR2. Here the CDR3 is joined to the reference TRBV5-8 and TRBJ1-6 genes, and the full variable domain is: EAGVTQSPTHLIKTRGQQATLRCSPISGHTSVYWYQQALGLGLQFLLWYDEGEERNRGNFPPRFSGRQFPNYSSELNVNALELEDSALYLCASSLVQGHSPLHFGNGTRLTVT.